The rows below give T cell receptor beta chains drawn from one sample of a study of T cell responses to AZD1222 COVID-19 vaccine. Method: immunoSEQ multiplex PCR; TCRdb's copy keeps in-frame clones and lacks some. The table lists roughly 130,000 clones, 87% of them singletons. This material consisted of peripheral blood, taken on day 0 of AZD1222 vaccination. These receptors originate from an adult in good health. Both conserved end residues are part of each CDR3. A D gene is named only where the DNA matches it firmly. The size field is filled for only some rows; it gives once, few, many or a size class.

j_call v_call clone_size d_call cdr3_nt cdr3_aa
TRBJ2-1 TRBV6-2/TRBV6-3 NA TRBD2 TGTGCCAGCAGTTACACTAGCGGGGGTTTTTACAATGAGCAGTTCTTC CASSYTSGGFYNEQFF
TRBJ2-7 TRBV2 NA NA TGTGCCAGCAGCGCCGGACAGCCTTCCTACGAGCAGTACTTC CASSAGQPSYEQYF
TRBJ1-2 TRBV5-5 NA NA TGTGCCAGCAGCTTGGTCGACAGCACTTTCTATGGCTACACCTTC CASSLVDSTFYGYTF
TRBJ1-2 TRBV5-5 NA NA TGTGCCAGCAGCTTGTTGCAGGAGGGCTTCACCTCCTATGGCTACACCTTC CASSLLQEGFTSYGYTF
TRBJ2-1 TRBV20-1 NA NA TGCAGTGCTAGTGGGGAGATTGAGCAGTTCTTC CSASGEIEQFF
TRBJ2-4 TRBV7-2 NA NA TGTGCCGCAAGGCGGATAGGTGCCAAAAACATTCAGTACTTC CAARRIGAKNIQYF
TRBJ1-6 TRBV18 NA NA TGTGCCAGCTCACAGTTCGAGCCCTCCTATAATTCACCCCTCCACTTT CASSQFEPSYNSPLHF
TRBJ1-5 TRBV5-8 NA TRBD1 TGTGCCAGCAGGGACAGGGGAGGTAGCAATCAGCCCCAGCATTTT CASRDRGGSNQPQHF
TRBJ1-1 TRBV3-1/TRBV3-2 NA NA TGTGCCAGCACCTCGGAGGGGCTTGGCGGAACTGAAGCTTTCTTT CASTSEGLGGTEAFF
TRBJ2-5 TRBV10-3 NA NA TGTGCCTCCAGAGGACACGGCCAAGAGACCCAGTACTTC CASRGHGQETQYF
TRBJ1-3 TRBV7-2 NA NA TGTGCCAGCAGCTTCACGGGACCACCCATCTCTGGAAACACCATATATTTT CASSFTGPPISGNTIYF
TRBJ2-3 TRBV2 NA TRBD2 TGTGCCAGTCACCGGGGACTAGCGGGGAGTGATACGCAGTATTTT CASHRGLAGSDTQYF
TRBJ2-1 TRBV19 NA NA TGTGCCAGTAGTATAGGCCCCCCCGGACAGCCGTACAATGAGCAGTTCTTC CASSIGPPGQPYNEQFF
TRBJ1-6 TRBV3-1/TRBV3-2 NA TRBD1 TGTGCCAGCACCTTAGGGACAGGCAATTCACCCCTCCACTTT CASTLGTGNSPLHF
TRBJ1-3 TRBV5-1 once NA TGCGCCAGCAGCTTGGCGGGGCAGAACACCATATATTTT CASSLAGQNTIYF
TRBJ2-7 TRBV27 NA NA TGTGCCAGCAGTTTGTTGGTAATAGGGCAGGGGCTAGACGAGCAGTACTTC CASSLLVIGQGLDEQYF
TRBJ2-4 TRBV6-5 once NA TGTGCCAGCGTATATGATTTAGCCAAAAACATTCAGTACTTC CASVYDLAKNIQYF
TRBJ1-2 TRBV6-5 NA NA TGTGCCAGCAGGATCAGGACGGACGGCTACACCTTC CASRIRTDGYTF
TRBJ2-1 TRBV12-3/TRBV12-4 NA TRBD2 TGTGCCAGCAGACGGACTAGCGGATTAGAGCAGTTCTTC CASRRTSGLEQFF
TRBJ2-7 TRBV28 NA NA TGTGCCAGCAGTCCGTCGGACAGTTCCTACGAGCAGTACTTC CASSPSDSSYEQYF
TRBJ1-1 TRBV3-1/TRBV3-2 once NA TGTGCCAGCAGCCAAGGCCAGCCGAACACTGAAGCTTTCTTT CASSQGQPNTEAFF
TRBJ2-7 TRBV9 NA TRBD1 TGTGCCAGCAGCCCAGGACAGGGGGACTACGAGCAGTACTTC CASSPGQGDYEQYF
TRBJ2-3 TRBV9 NA TRBD1 TGTGCCAGCAGCATATTGGACAGGGGAACAGATACGCAGTATTTT CASSILDRGTDTQYF
TRBJ2-7 TRBV11-2 NA NA TGTGCCAGCAGCCCACCCCAGGGTCCCTACGAGCAGTACTTC CASSPPQGPYEQYF
TRBJ2-2 TRBV19 NA TRBD2 TGTGCCAGTAGTTGGACTAGCGGGGGGGCGATCACCGGGGAGCTGTTTTTT CASSWTSGGAITGELFF
TRBJ2-2 TRBV29-1 NA NA TGCAGCGTTGAAGTTCCCGGGGAGCTGTTTTTT CSVEVPGELFF
TRBJ2-1 TRBV10-2 NA TRBD1 TGCGCCAGCAGCTGGGACAGGGGGCGCCCCTCCAATGAGCAGTTCTTC CASSWDRGRPSNEQFF
TRBJ2-5 TRBV5-4 NA NA TGTGCCAGCAAATGGGCCCCCCAAGAGACCCAGTACTTC CASKWAPQETQYF
TRBJ1-3 TRBV7-8 once TRBD1 TGTGCCAGCAGCCCGGACAGGGTGTGGGGCTCTGGAAACACCATATATTTT CASSPDRVWGSGNTIYF
TRBJ1-1 TRBV10-3 NA NA TGTGCCATCAGTGATCGGTTCGGGGCCGTGAACACTGAAGCTTTCTTT CAISDRFGAVNTEAFF
TRBJ2-5 TRBV5-1 once NA TGCGCCAGCAGCTCGGGAGGGGGCGGGGAGACCCAGTACTTC CASSSGGGGETQYF
TRBJ2-3 TRBV11-3 NA NA TGTGCCAGCAGCTCCGGGATCCATATGACAGATACGCAGTATTTT CASSSGIHMTDTQYF
TRBJ1-1 TRBV27 NA NA TGTGCCAGCAGTTTGTCTCCCGGGGCGGCCAAAGCTTTCTTT CASSLSPGAAKAFF
TRBJ1-2 TRBV5-1 NA NA TGCGCCAGCAGCTTGGGTGGGGGGGCAAGCTATGGCTACACCTTC CASSLGGGASYGYTF
TRBJ1-2 TRBV19 NA TRBD1 TGTGCCAGTAGTACCTCCGGGACAGGAGCTATCGGCTACACCTTC CASSTSGTGAIGYTF
TRBJ2-1 TRBV4-3 NA TRBD2 TGCGCCAGCAGCCAAGCCCGGACTAGCGGGGGGGCCGGCGAGCAGTTCTTC CASSQARTSGGAGEQFF
TRBJ1-2 TRBV6-6 NA TRBD1 TGTGCCAGCAGCAAGGAGACAGGGGGCTATGGCTACACCTTC CASSKETGGYGYTF
TRBJ2-1 TRBV11-2 once TRBD2 TGTGCCAGCAGCTTAGTCCTAGCGGGGCGCCTGAGCTCCTACAATGAGCAGTTCTTC CASSLVLAGRLSSYNEQFF
TRBJ1-2 TRBV9 NA NA TGTGCCAGCAGCGTAACCGACAGGTCGCCTCGGGGCTACACCTTC CASSVTDRSPRGYTF
TRBJ1-2 TRBV9 few NA TGTGCCAGCAGCGAAAGTGGTAATGGAGTCTATGGCTACACCTTC CASSESGNGVYGYTF
TRBJ1-5 TRBV3-1/TRBV3-2 NA TRBD1 TGTGCCAGCAGCCAAGATCGCGAGGACAGGGGGAGATCTCAGCCCCAGCATTTT CASSQDREDRGRSQPQHF
TRBJ1-5 TRBV12-5 NA TRBD1 TGTGCTAGTGGAGTCACAGGGGATGGGTATCGCAATCAGCCCCAGCATTTT CASGVTGDGYRNQPQHF
TRBJ2-7 TRBV7-2 NA NA TGTGCCAGCAGCCTGGGACCGCGTTTGTACGAGCAGTACTTC CASSLGPRLYEQYF
TRBJ2-2 TRBV12-3/TRBV12-4 NA NA TGTGCCAGCAGTTACTCCACCGGGGAGCTGTTTTTT CASSYSTGELFF
TRBJ1-2 TRBV27 NA NA TGTGCCAGCAGTCCTAGACGGCTACTTAACTATGGCTACACCTTC CASSPRRLLNYGYTF
TRBJ2-5 TRBV3-1/TRBV3-2 NA TRBD2 TGTGCCAGCAGCCAGACGGGGGGGTGGGAGACCCAGTACTTC CASSQTGGWETQYF
TRBJ1-3 TRBV3-1/TRBV3-2 NA NA TGTGCCAGCAGCCGGGTCTCTGGAAACACCATATATTTT CASSRVSGNTIYF
TRBJ2-7 TRBV6-2/TRBV6-3 NA TRBD2 TGTGCCAGCAGTCGCGGGGGACGATACGAGCAGTACTTC CASSRGGRYEQYF
TRBJ1-1 TRBV11-2 NA NA TGTGCCAGCAGCTTAGATTTTACAGGGATGAACACTGAAGCTTTCTTT CASSLDFTGMNTEAFF
TRBJ2-2 TRBV4-1 NA NA TGCGCCAGCAGCCCAGGGAGCGTGGCAGCCGTGTTGGGGGAGCTGTTTTTT CASSPGSVAAVLGELFF
TRBJ1-5 TRBV28 few NA TGTGCCAGCAGTTTATTATATCAGCCCCAGCATTTT CASSLLYQPQHF